The rows below give T cell receptor beta chains drawn from one sample of a study of T cell repertoires in ileal Crohn's disease. Sequenced by immunoSEQ multiplex PCR; TCRdb stores in-frame clones only, minus some. The sample has 7,000 to 9,500 clones; roughly four fifths are singletons. Specimen: ileal tissue. These TCRs come from an adult with Crohn's disease. Both conserved end residues are part of each CDR3. D genes are given only for firm matches. For some rows the clone size is stated as once, few or many, or as a class when expanded; others skip it.

D: NA
size: NA
J: TRBJ2-5
V: TRBV27
DNA: TGTGCCAGCAGTCCCGATAGGGGGGGGCGGGAGACCCAGTACTTC
CDR3: CASSPDRGGRETQYF

D: TRBD1
size: NA
J: TRBJ1-1
V: TRBV9
DNA: TGTGCCAGCAGCCCTATCCAGACAGGGAGGTTTGACACTGAAGCTTTCTTT
CDR3: CASSPIQTGRFDTEAFF

D: NA
size: few
J: TRBJ1-6
V: TRBV28
DNA: TGTGCCAGCAAGGGGCAGATTAATTCACCCCTCCACTTT
CDR3: CASKGQINSPLHF

D: TRBD1
size: NA
J: TRBJ1-5
V: TRBV6-1
DNA: TGTGCCAGCAGCAAGACAGGGAAAAATCAGCCCCAGCATTTT
CDR3: CASSKTGKNQPQHF

D: TRBD2
size: NA
J: TRBJ2-3
V: TRBV6-4
DNA: TGTGCCAGCAGTGATGGGACTAGCAGGGTAGATACGCAGTATTTT
CDR3: CASSDGTSRVDTQYF

D: TRBD2
size: NA
J: TRBJ2-3
V: TRBV2
DNA: TGTGCCAGCAGTGAAGTGGGAGGGCCTGTAGATACGCAGTATTTT
CDR3: CASSEVGGPVDTQYF

D: NA
size: few
J: TRBJ1-3
V: TRBV10-2
DNA: TGCGCCAGCACCTTTCCGGACATGGGGGGAGCCATATATTTT
CDR3: CASTFPDMGGAIYF

D: NA
size: NA
J: TRBJ1-6
V: TRBV4-1
DNA: TGCGCCAGCAGCCACTATGAGGTGCGGGGGTCACCCCTCCACTTT
CDR3: CASSHYEVRGSPLHF

D: NA
size: NA
J: TRBJ1-4
V: TRBV27
DNA: TGTGCCAGTAAAGGGGGGGCAACTAATGAAAAACTGTTTTTT
CDR3: CASKGGATNEKLFF

D: NA
size: NA
J: TRBJ2-2
V: TRBV9
DNA: TGTGCCAGCAACCCCTATGGCGGGGAGCTGTTTTTT
CDR3: CASNPYGGELFF

D: NA
size: NA
J: TRBJ2-7
V: TRBV6-5
DNA: TGTGCCATCAGTGGCGCAGGGGCCTCCTCCTACGAGCAGTACTTC
CDR3: CAISGAGASSYEQYF

D: NA
size: NA
J: TRBJ1-3
V: TRBV9
DNA: TGTGCCAGCAGCGTAGGATCCGCAGGGTCGGGAAACACCATATATTTT
CDR3: CASSVGSAGSGNTIYF

D: NA
size: NA
J: TRBJ1-5
V: TRBV30
DNA: TGTGCCTGGGCGGGACCCGGAGGCAATCAGCCCCAGCATTTT
CDR3: CAWAGPGGNQPQHF

D: TRBD1
size: NA
J: TRBJ1-5
V: TRBV2
DNA: TGTGCCAGCATCCCCGACAGGGAGAGAGGTCAGCCCCAGCATTTT
CDR3: CASIPDRERGQPQHF

D: TRBD1
size: NA
J: TRBJ1-1
V: TRBV25-1
DNA: TGTGCCAGCAGGCGGGGACAGGTCGCCACTGAAGCTTTCTTT
CDR3: CASRRGQVATEAFF

D: NA
size: once
J: TRBJ1-1
V: TRBV4-2
DNA: TGTGCCAGCAGCCATCCACAGGGGAACACTGAAGCTTTCTTT
CDR3: CASSHPQGNTEAFF

D: NA
size: NA
J: TRBJ1-2
V: TRBV5-5
DNA: TGTGCCAGCAGCTTTAGGGGGTACGGCTACACCTTC
CDR3: CASSFRGYGYTF

D: NA
size: few
J: TRBJ1-5
V: TRBV7-9
DNA: TGTGCCAGCAGCTTGGAGGGTCAGCCCCAGCATTTT
CDR3: CASSLEGQPQHF

D: TRBD1
size: large
J: TRBJ1-1
V: TRBV4-1
DNA: TGCGCCAGCAGCCGCGGACAGGGGAGGAACACTGAAGCTTTCTTT
CDR3: CASSRGQGRNTEAFF

D: TRBD2
size: NA
J: TRBJ2-1
V: TRBV4-2
DNA: TGTGCCAGCAGCCCAATGGCGGGAGGAGAGCAGTTCTTC
CDR3: CASSPMAGGEQFF

D: TRBD2
size: NA
J: TRBJ2-1
V: TRBV7-9
DNA: TGTGCCAGCAGCCTGTCTAGCGGGGCACACAATGAGCAGTTCTTC
CDR3: CASSLSSGAHNEQFF

D: NA
size: NA
J: TRBJ1-2
V: TRBV10-3
DNA: TGTGCCATCAGTGGGGGGTGGGACAAGTCTCATTTAACCTATGGCTACACCTTC
CDR3: CAISGGWDKSHLTYGYTF

D: NA
size: NA
J: TRBJ2-1
V: TRBV9
DNA: TGTGCCAGCAGCGTTACAGGGTCCTACAATGAGCAGTTCTTC
CDR3: CASSVTGSYNEQFF

D: TRBD2
size: NA
J: TRBJ2-2
V: TRBV4-1
DNA: TGCGCCAGCAGCCAAGTCGCTAGCGGGAGGACCGGGGAGCTGTTTTTT
CDR3: CASSQVASGRTGELFF

D: NA
size: NA
J: TRBJ1-2
V: TRBV6-5
DNA: TGTGCCAGCAGTTACTCGATGGCAGGGACTAACTATGGCTACACCTTC
CDR3: CASSYSMAGTNYGYTF

D: NA
size: NA
J: TRBJ2-2
V: TRBV9
DNA: TGTGCCAGCAGCGTAAGTTCTAGCGAGACCGGGGAGCTGTTTTTT
CDR3: CASSVSSSETGELFF

D: NA
size: NA
J: TRBJ1-1
V: TRBV15
DNA: TGTGCCACCAGCAGAGATTCCCGACAGACTCCACGAGCTTTCTTT
CDR3: CATSRDSRQTPRAFF

D: NA
size: NA
J: TRBJ1-5
V: TRBV5-1
DNA: TGCGCCAGCAGCTTGGTGTCAGGACAACAGCCCCAGCATTTT
CDR3: CASSLVSGQQPQHF

D: TRBD1
size: NA
J: TRBJ2-7
V: TRBV29-1
DNA: TGCAGCTTTTCCGGGACAGGACTTTACGAGCAGTACTTC
CDR3: CSFSGTGLYEQYF

D: TRBD1
size: NA
J: TRBJ2-2
V: TRBV2
DNA: TGTGCCAGCAGATGGACAGGGGCCGGGGAGCTGTTTTTT
CDR3: CASRWTGAGELFF

D: NA
size: few
J: TRBJ2-6
V: TRBV4-1
DNA: TGCGCCAGCAGCCAAAAAGGGGGGGCCGCCACAGAGGCCAACGTCCTGACTTTC
CDR3: CASSQKGGAATEANVLTF

D: TRBD1
size: NA
J: TRBJ1-6
V: TRBV7-9
DNA: TGTGCCAGCAGCCCGACAGGGGGCGATCATTCACCCCTCCACTTT
CDR3: CASSPTGGDHSPLHF

D: NA
size: NA
J: TRBJ1-2
V: TRBV29-1
DNA: TGCAGCGCGGCGTTTGGGGAGGGCTACACCTTC
CDR3: CSAAFGEGYTF

D: NA
size: once
J: TRBJ1-5
V: TRBV4-2
DNA: TGTGCCAGCAGCCAAGAACACGGAGGTTTTAGCAATCAGCCCCAGCATTTT
CDR3: CASSQEHGGFSNQPQHF

D: TRBD1
size: NA
J: TRBJ1-1
V: TRBV28
DNA: TGTGCCAGCAGCGAGGGGGCGACTGAAGCTTTCTTT
CDR3: CASSEGATEAFF

D: NA
size: NA
J: TRBJ1-2
V: TRBV6-5
DNA: TGTGCCAGCAGTTGGAGTAACTATGGCTACACCTTC
CDR3: CASSWSNYGYTF

D: NA
size: once
J: TRBJ2-3
V: TRBV14
DNA: TGTGCCAGCAGCCAAGACGGAGGTGTGGATACGCAGTATTTT
CDR3: CASSQDGGVDTQYF

D: TRBD1
size: NA
J: TRBJ2-2
V: TRBV27
DNA: TGTGCCAGCGGGTTAGACAGGGGTATCACCGGGGAGCTGTTTTTT
CDR3: CASGLDRGITGELFF

D: TRBD1
size: medium-sized
J: TRBJ1-6
V: TRBV5-1
DNA: TGCGCCAGCAGCTGGACACGTACAGGGGCGCATTCACCCCTCCACTTT
CDR3: CASSWTRTGAHSPLHF

D: NA
size: NA
J: TRBJ1-6
V: TRBV6-5
DNA: TGTGCCAGCATGGTTGCGGGGGAATCACCCCTCCACTTT
CDR3: CASMVAGESPLHF